The 5 T cell receptor beta chains reported below all come from one sample, sequenced in a study of blood T cell repertoires in COVID-19. This table comes from immunoSEQ multiplex PCR, and its TCRdb copy is limited to in-frame clones, with some not included. The sample consists of under 350,000 clones, just under 90% of them appearing once. The material sequenced was PBMCs or T cells enriched from blood (not recorded which). The receptors come from a woman aged 55-69 years who had recovered from COVID-19.

This clone was detected only a few times. This chain uses TRBV6-5 with TRBJ2-2; 10 nucleotides line up with TRBD1. Germline-derived CDR1 and CDR2 are MNHEY and SVGAGI. Losses at the gene ends were 2 bases for V and 5 bases for J; bases not matched to a gene: 2. The CDR3 runs to 15 residues. This CDR3 reads CASSYGQGGTGELFF. The CDR3 coding sequence is TGTGCCAGCAGTTACGGACAGGGGGGTACCGGGGAGCTGTTTTTT.

This rearrangement joins TRBV9 to TRBJ1-6; unclear D gene. The germline gives CDR1 SGDLS, CDR2 YYNGEE. This CDR3 is 14 amino acids long. Trimming took off 0 bases at V and 10 bases at J, with 11 bases between the two ends. DNA of the CDR3: TGTGCCAGCAGCGTAGCTACTGAACGATCACCCCTCCACTTT. It codes for CASSVATERSPLHF.

The J gene is TRBJ2-3, the V gene TRBV7-9, with D perhaps TRBD1 (5 bases). The V gene lost 5 bases and the J gene lost 1 base, with 10 bases spanning the gap. Per germline, CDR1 SEHNR and CDR2 FQNEAQ (reference sequence). The CDR3 consists of 14 residues. The DNA for the CDR3 is TGTGCCAGCAGCCGACAGTTGGGCACAGATACGCAGTATTTT. Translation: CASSRQLGTDTQYF.

The rearrangement uses TRBV5-6 and TRBJ2-7; 7 bases are a match to TRBD1. Looked up from germline, CDR1 is SGHDT and CDR2 is YYEEEE. The CDR3 extends over 11 amino acids. The junction had 2 bases not matched to a gene; V was cut back by 5 bases and J by 6 bases. For the CDR3, the DNA is TGTGCCAGCAGAGACAGGGTCGAGCAGTACTTC. Translation: CASRDRVEQYF. Based on the CDR3 plus reference TRBV5-6 and TRBJ2-7, the full variable domain is DAGVTQSPTHLIKTRGQQVTLRCSPKSGHDTVSWYQQALGQGPQFIFQYYEEEERQRGNFPDRFSGHQFPNYSSELNVNALLLGDSALYLCASRDRVEQYFGPGTRLTVT.

This chain links TRBV7-9 with TRBJ1-6; 11 bases align to TRBD1. The germline V gene encodes CDR1 SEHNR and CDR2 FQNEAQ (reference sequence). The CDR3 runs to 17 residues. V lost 1 base to trimming and J lost 9 bases; unmatched junction nucleotides: 8. The CDR3 region has the DNA TGTGCCAGCAGCTTAGGCTTTGGGACAGGGGGTTCTTCACCCCTCCACTTT. The encoded protein is CASSLGFGTGGSSPLHF.